This TCR beta chain was sequenced during a study of blood T cells in healthy people across ages. Whole-study findings and limits: Because donor CMV status was unknown, expanded clonotype changes were possibly confounded.

Per sample, a minimum of 7 million PBMCs were isolated. A second PCR, run for about 7 to 11 cycles, used a sample-barcoded 5' primer plus a J-beta primer mix. TCRdb itself ran the 5' RACE reads through MiXCR, one entry per CDR3 protein. In the table there are some 1.5 million distinct CDR3 sequences, under 30% of which are singletons. V lost 8 bases and J lost 4, with 16 bases in between. The CDR3 contains 14 residues. In regard to this clonotype: The antigen is unknown.

The chain has TRBV12-3 or TRBV12-4 and TRBJ2-3; D perhaps matches TRBD2 (6 bases). The sequence derives from a woman aged 25-40 years in good health. The sample comprised blood. DNA for the CDR3: TGTGCCAGCGCCCCGTCCGTAGCGGCAGATACGCAGTATTTT. Residues: CASAPSVAADTQYF.